The 18 T cell receptor beta chains given below trace back to one sample, sequenced in a study of CXCR3-negative and CXCR3-positive naive CD8 T cells. Researchers prepared the TRB cDNA libraries using 5' RACE with UMI labels. TCRdb derives one entry per CDR3 protein from the 5' RACE reads, leaving out DNA. This sample's table has around 140,000 distinct CDR3 sequences. The sequencing sample was made of naive CXCR3- CD8+ T cells from blood. Subset defined: CD45RO-CCR7+CD27+CD95- naive CD8+ T cells lacking CXCR3 (TNR3-). Source of these receptors: a human donor in good health. Some clones in this sample may be carry-over from other donors' samples.

The CDR3 here is CASSGTLQETQYF. The chain uses TRBV2 and TRBJ2-5. The CDR3 totals 13 residues. From germline, CDR1 is SNHLY and CDR2 FYNNEI.

The J gene is TRBJ1-2, the V gene TRBV6-5; there is no DNA to check the TCRdb D call of TRBD1. CDR1 is MNHEY, CDR2 SVGAGI, per germline. This CDR3 contains 15 residues. The CDR3 loop is CASSYSILDKNGYTF.

The chain combines TRBV28 with TRBJ2-7; TCRdb calls TRBD2, which cannot be checked without DNA. Germline lookup yields CDR1 MDHEN and CDR2 SYDVKM. The CDR3 extends over 18 amino acids. CDR3 protein: CASTKGLADPPSSYEQYF.

The V call is TRBV5-1, the J call TRBJ2-3; TCRdb gives TRBD1 as the D gene, but with no DNA this cannot be confirmed. CDR1 SGHRS and CDR2 YFSETQ come from the germline V gene. The CDR3 contains 14 residues. The CDR3 sequence: CASSPWDTTDTQYF.

The chain employs TRBV29-1 and TRBJ2-1; TCRdb gives TRBD1 as the D gene, but with no DNA this cannot be confirmed. The germline V gene encodes CDR1 SQVTM and CDR2 ANQGSEA. CDR3 length equals 14 residues. The CDR3 reads CSVEEGQGNNEQFF.

This rearrangement joins TRBV29-1 to TRBJ2-7; TCRdb picks TRBD1, but there is no DNA to check that call. CDR3 length: 11 residues. The V gene's germline CDR1 is SQVTM and CDR2 ANQGSEA. The CDR3 sequence: CSVTGTYEQYF.

The chain employs TRBV5-1 and TRBJ2-2. This CDR3 region has 15 residues. Germline V CDR1 and CDR2: SGHRS, YFSETQ. The CDR3 spells CASSLAVRNTGELFF.

This rearrangement joins TRBV6-2 or TRBV6-3 to TRBJ2-1; there is no DNA to check the TCRdb D call of TRBD1. The CDR3 spans 13 residues. Germline loops: CDR1 MNHEY, CDR2 SVGEGT. The CDR3 protein is CASSYGQGFEQFF.

The CDR3 here is CASSLVGQGDYEQYF. The V call is TRBV7-9, the J call TRBJ2-7; the TCRdb D gene call, TRBD1, has no DNA to confirm it. CDR3 length equals 15 residues. In germline, CDR1 is SEHNR, CDR2 FQNEAQ (reference sequence).

The chain is built from TRBV12-3 or TRBV12-4 and TRBJ2-1. The length of the CDR3 is 13 residues. CDR3 residues: CASSLVPDHEQFF.

V and J are TRBV9 and TRBJ2-2; there is no DNA to check the TCRdb D call of TRBD2. The germline V gene has CDR1 SGDLS and CDR2 YYNGEE. This CDR3 is built from 18 residues. CDR3 loop: CASSAAGLGRANTGELFF.

The chain's CDR3 is CATSIRASTDTQYF. The V gene is TRBV15, the J gene TRBJ2-3. Germline CDR1 LNHNV, CDR2 YYDKDF (reference sequence). The CDR3 contains 14 residues.

The chain joins TRBV19 to TRBJ1-1. Germline V gene lookup returns CDR1 LNHDA and CDR2 SQIVND (reference sequence). The CDR3 is made up of 12 amino acids. The CDR3 region is CASSIGITEAFF.

This CDR3 reads CASSIGTRGGYEQYF. The V gene is TRBV19, the J gene TRBJ2-7; absent DNA, TCRdb's TRBD2 call cannot be checked. This CDR3 region has 15 residues. CDR1 and CDR2 from the germline V gene are LNHDA and SQIVND (reference sequence).

The V and J genes are TRBV2 and TRBJ1-3. From germline, CDR1 is SNHLY and CDR2 FYNNEI. CDR3 length equals 13 residues. The chain's CDR3 is CAQAEGFGNTIYF.

This chain uses TRBV12-3 or TRBV12-4 with TRBJ2-2; there is no DNA to check the TCRdb D call of TRBD1. The CDR3 is made up of 16 amino acids. This CDR3 reads CASSPPPRGPGGELFF.

V gene TRBV4-3 combines with J gene TRBJ2-7; the TCRdb D gene call, TRBD1, has no DNA to confirm it. Looked up from germline, CDR1 is LGHNA and CDR2 is YSLEER. The CDR3 has 14 amino acids. CDR3 sequence: CASSPRGGSYEQYF.

The chain joins TRBV5-4 to TRBJ2-3. Germline CDR1 reads SGHNT; CDR2 reads YYREEE (reference sequence). CDR3 length: 14 amino acids. CDR3 loop: CASSLIVMSDTQYF.